This record looks at one T cell receptor (beta chain) sequence and its context. CD8+ and CD4+ T cells circulating in blood were sequenced for TCR beta. cDNA came from about 0.51 to 1 ug RNA primed by random hexamers. TCRdb fed the immunoSEQ multiplex PCR reads into MiXCR, producing one record per CDR3 protein. The profile shows hundreds of thousands of distinct CDR3 sequences, approximately 85% of them singletons. This entry is derived from a study of CD8 T cells in Susac syndrome. Material for sequencing was CD8+ T cells from PBMCs. The source of this sequence is a human donor with multiple sclerosis.

The CDR3 region has the DNA TGTGCCAGTAGTATAGATCCCCGGGACTACCTCTACAATGAGCAGTTCTTC. Protein sequence: CASSIDPRDYLYNEQFF. The chain has TRBV19 and TRBJ2-1, with 7 bases lining up with TRBD2. From germline, CDR1 is LNHDA and CDR2 SQIVND (reference sequence). There are 17 residues in the CDR3. The trim removed 0 bases at V and 3 bases at J, leaving 8 bases unmatched.